This TCR beta chain derives from a study of shared clonotypes between healthy human individuals. Whole-study results and caveats: In a few donors, around 5.5% of naive CD4 clonotypes appeared in common. Investigators expected sequencing depth to affect clonotype sharing among donors.

CD45RO-negative CD8 cells positively selected for CCR7 made up the naive population, which excluded terminally differentiated effector memory CD45RA+ cells. A note on this clone: Its target is not known. In the same sample, other DNA sequences code for this CDR3.

CDR3 length: 11 amino acids. V was clipped by 5 bases and J by 4 bases, with 6 bases between them. The germline CDR1 and CDR2 sequences are SEHNR and FQNEAQ (reference sequence). Sorted-subset replicate PCRs used around 0.2 ug DNA, some 31,000 T cell genomes. The table came from immunoSEQ multiplex PCR; TCRdb's copy has only in-frame clones and leaves some out. The table records about 2 million clones, over 85% of them present only once. The V call is TRBV7-9, the J call TRBJ2-7; D call uncertain. Sequencing was carried out using naive CD8+ T cells sorted from blood. This clonotype originated in a young man in good health. The CDR3 spells CASSTGYEQYF. Written as DNA, the CDR3 is TGTGCCAGCAGCACCGGGTACGAGCAGTACTTC.